This TCR beta chain derives from a study of T cells after yellow fever vaccination. Study in general: The fractions with low cell numbers were processed using SMART-Seq v4 Ultra Low Input. Study-level findings and limits: Reappearance after the booster was seen for most primary-vaccination clones, at 95% to 96% CD4 and about 90% CD8.

TCRdb processed the 5' RACE reads anew with MiXCR; each CDR3 protein has one entry. The table has more than 300,000 distinct CDR3 sequences, approximately 12% seen once. The CDR3 totals 13 residues. V dropped 3 bases and J dropped 9 bases, with 15 bases sitting between them. CDR1 is SGHAT, CDR2 FQNNGV, per germline. A word on this clonotype: Its antigen is as yet unknown.

The chain links TRBV11-2 to TRBJ2-7; tentative D call: TRBD1 (5 bases). Source: CD4+ T cells sorted from PBMCs, taken 45 days after the yellow fever booster vaccination. This TCR came from a man younger than 35 who received the YFV17D yellow fever vaccine. The CDR3 DNA reads TGTGCCAGCAGCTTCGGCAGGGTCTCGAGGCAGTACTTC. This encodes CASSFGRVSRQYF.